Each of the 30 T cell receptor beta chains below was sequenced from the same sample in a study of T cells after yellow fever vaccination. From the 5' RACE reads, TCRdb called clonotypes with MiXCR, one entry per CDR3 protein. Of over 4,000 distinct CDR3 sequences in the sample, 3% to 4.5% were seen once. The source material was PBMCs, either bulk or a sorted T-cell subset (CD4+, CD8+, memory, or dextramer-sorted; not recorded which), sampled 15 days after the yellow fever booster vaccination. All receptors come from a man under 40 who received the YFV17D yellow fever vaccine.

Relative to its sample, this clonotype is medium-sized (0.01 to 0.1%). The chain has TRBV6-5 and TRBJ2-2; TRBD2 matches 8 bases. The CDR3 contains 17 residues. J gave up 4 bases and V 7 bases, and 14 bases lay outside the gene matches. The germline V gene encodes CDR1 MNHEY and CDR2 SVGAGI. The CDR3 DNA reads TGTGCCAGCACCCGTAAATCCGCCGGGAGGGTCACCGGGGAGCTGTTTTTT. It yields the protein CASTRKSAGRVTGELFF.

This clonotype was seen many times. The chain uses TRBV4-3 and TRBJ2-5; perhaps D is TRBD1 or TRBD2 (5 bases each). V dropped 2 bases and J dropped 2 bases, with 24 bases sitting between them. Germline V gene data show CDR1 as LGHNA and CDR2 as YSLEER. The CDR3 covers 19 residues. In DNA form, the CDR3 reads TGCGCCAGCAGCCAATTCGCGCGGGCTATGGGACCTGTGCAAGAGACCCAGTACTTC. Protein product: CASSQFARAMGPVQETQYF.

In its sample, this clonotype ranks as medium-sized. The V and J genes are TRBV5-1 and TRBJ2-7; no firm D call. Germline loops: CDR1 SGHRS, CDR2 YFSETQ. Trimming shortened V by 0 bases and J by 0 bases, and 10 bases separated the two germline ends. This CDR3 comprises 15 residues. CDR3 coding DNA: TGCGCCAGCAGCTTGGCGTGGCAGAGCTCCTACGAGCAGTACTTC. Protein: CASSLAWQSSYEQYF.

This clonotype was recorded many times. This chain connects TRBV29-1 to TRBJ2-1; 9 positions match TRBD2. The CDR3 spans 14 residues. V lost 4 bases, J lost 9 bases, and 10 bases stayed unmatched. Germline assignment: CDR1 SQVTM and CDR2 ANQGSEA. The CDR3 coding sequence is TGCAGCGTTGGCAGGGGACTAGCTAGGGGTGAGCAGTTCTTC. Amino acids: CSVGRGLARGEQFF.

In its sample, this clonotype was seen many times. The chain employs TRBV6-2 or TRBV6-3 and TRBJ2-1, with D possibly being TRBD2 (5 bases). V was cut by 4 bases and J by 4 bases, with 20 bases left in between. Germline values: CDR1 MNHEY, CDR2 SVGEGT. CDR3 length: 17 amino acids. Written as DNA, the CDR3 is TGTGCCAGCAGTTCCGTTGGGATCCACGAGGGATACAATGAGCAGTTCTTC. Its translation: CASSSVGIHEGYNEQFF.

This clonotype is classed as medium-sized. This chain connects TRBV14 to TRBJ2-1; 7 nucleotides match TRBD2. The V gene's germline CDR1 is SGHDN and CDR2 FVKESK. V dropped 1 base and J dropped 6; count of bases not matched to a gene: 6. This CDR3 has 15 amino acids. The CDR3 loop is CASSQAGTIRNEQFF. Written as DNA, the CDR3 is TGTGCCAGCAGCCAAGCCGGGACTATCCGCAATGAGCAGTTCTTC.

At least ten counts were recorded for this clonotype. The chain joins TRBV10-3 to TRBJ2-5; TRBD2 aligns across 7 bases. With 4 bases clipped from V and 6 bases from J, the junction kept 17 bases outside the gene matches. In germline, CDR1 is ENHRY, CDR2 SYGVKD. There are 17 residues in the CDR3. For the CDR3, the DNA is TGTGCCATCAGTGCTAAACAGCCCCCCGGACTAGGACAGACCCAGTACTTC. The encoded protein is CAISAKQPPGLGQTQYF.

This clonotype was recorded many times. The chain combines TRBV30 with TRBJ2-5, with D perhaps matching TRBD1 (7 bases). Trimming removed 5 bases at V and 1 base at J, with 11 bases between. CDR1 and CDR2 from the germline V gene are GTSNPN and SVGIG (reference sequence). CDR3 length: 13 residues. The CDR3 sequence is CAWARDSQETQYF. Here the CDR3 DNA reads TGTGCCTGGGCGCGGGACAGCCAAGAGACCCAGTACTTC.

By share, this clonotype counts as medium-sized. The chain combines TRBV20-1 with TRBJ2-3; D is perhaps TRBD1 or TRBD2 (7 bases each). Trimming removed 5 bases from V and 1 base from J, with 16 bases in between. Per the germline V gene, CDR1 is DFQATT and CDR2 is SNEGSKA (reference sequence). This CDR3 has 15 residues. The CDR3 bases are TGCAGTGCTGATGGCGGGGGACAGCGCACAGATACGCAGTATTTT. It specifies CSADGGGQRTDTQYF.

This clonotype was found many times. The chain has TRBV30 and TRBJ1-3; 7 positions agree with TRBD1. Trimming cost V 2 bases and J 4 bases; bases outside gene matches: 5. The germline CDR1 and CDR2 sequences are GTSNPN and SVGIG (reference sequence). This CDR3 has 14 amino acids. CDR3 bases: TGTGCCTGGAGTCAAGGGGGCGTCGGAAACACCATATATTTT. Its protein is CAWSQGGVGNTIYF.

With regard to this clonotype: One junction end disagrees with the germline gene, perhaps due to a read error. V gene TRBV5-5 combines with J gene TRBJ1-1; D ambiguous. Germline CDR1 and CDR2: SGHKS and YYEKEE (reference sequence). CDR3 length: 13 residues. Here the CDR3 reads CAISFGVLTEAFF. As DNA, the CDR3 is TGTGCCATCAGCTTCGGGGTCCTCACTGAAGCTTTCTTT.

There are many counts of this clonotype. This chain's CDR3 is CASSPRTAREQYF. The CDR3, as DNA: TGTGCCAGCAGCCCCCGGACGGCCCGAGAGCAGTACTTC. V gene TRBV7-2 combines with J gene TRBJ2-7; D uncertain. This CDR3 is built from 13 residues. Germline loops: CDR1 SGHTA, CDR2 FQGNSA. V lost 5 bases and J 7 bases, leaving 15 bases between the germline ends.

This clonotype was picked up many times. The chain recombines TRBV6-5 with TRBJ2-7; D assignment may be TRBD1 or TRBD2 (5 bases each). Per the germline V gene, CDR1 is MNHEY and CDR2 is SVGAGI. V was cut by 4 bases and J by 3 bases, with 16 bases left in between. The CDR3 spans 15 residues. In nucleotides, the CDR3 is TGTGCCAGCAGTTCCCCGGGACGGACTCTCTACGAGCAGTACTTC. Its translation: CASSSPGRTLYEQYF.

This clonotype was recorded many times. The chain carries TRBV7-6 and TRBJ1-5; TRBD1 might be the D (6 bases). The CDR3 totals 15 residues. CDR1 SGHVS and CDR2 FNYEAQ come from the germline V gene. The V and J ends lost 4 bases and 2 bases respectively, with 12 bases between them. The CDR3 spells CASSWQGMCNQPQHF. The DNA of the CDR3 is TGTGCCAGCAGCTGGCAGGGGATGTGCAATCAGCCCCAGCATTTT. Based on the CDR3 plus reference TRBV7-6 and TRBJ1-5, the full variable domain is GAGVSQSPRYKVTKRGQDVALRCDPISGHVSLYWYRQALGQGPEFLTYFNYEAQQDKSGLPNDRFSAERPEGSISTLTIQRTEQRDSAMYRCASSWQGMCNQPQHFGDGTRLSIL.

This clonotype was seen repeatedly, ten times or more. This rearrangement joins TRBV12-3 or TRBV12-4 to TRBJ2-1, with a weak D call TRBD2 (6 bases). Trimming took 8 bases from V and 0 from J, leaving 11 bases between them. CDR3 size: 14 residues. CDR3 DNA: TGTGCCAGCGGTAGCGGCAGCTCCTACAATGAGCAGTTCTTC. Amino acid sequence: CASGSGSSYNEQFF.

The CDR3: CASSPGLLVSGANVLTF. For the CDR3, the DNA is TGTGCCAGCAGCCCCGGGCTCCTCGTCTCTGGGGCCAACGTCCTGACTTTC. The chain recombines TRBV5-7 with TRBJ2-6, with D uncertain. TRBV5-7 carries the ORF label, with uncertain function. This CDR3 is 17 amino acids long. V was pared by 4 bases and J by 0 bases, with 14 bases between.

This clonotype is medium-sized within its sample. V is TRBV7-2 and J is TRBJ1-5; D uncertain. Trimming left V 5 bases short and J 7 bases short, with 15 bases between. The CDR3 runs to 14 residues. Germline CDR1 reads SGHTA; CDR2 reads FQGNSA. The DNA of the CDR3 is TGTGCCAGCAGCCCTGATACGGGGAAACAGCCCCAGCATTTT. This gives the protein CASSPDTGKQPQHF.

This clonotype was detected many times. The chain uses TRBV5-4 and TRBJ2-1; D ambiguous. CDR1 and CDR2 (germline): SGHNT, YYREEE (reference sequence). Trimming removed 8 bases from V and 5 bases from J, with 11 bases in between. This CDR3 has 12 residues. The chain's CDR3 is CASLTLNNEQFF. The CDR3 nucleotides are TGTGCCAGTTTGACATTGAACAATGAGCAGTTCTTC.

Ten or more counts support this clonotype. The chain joins TRBV11-2 to TRBJ2-7; 7 bases match TRBD2. The germline V gene has CDR1 SGHAT and CDR2 FQNNGV. This CDR3 contains 15 residues. Losses at the gene ends were 3 bases for V and 2 bases for J; bases not matched to a gene: 7. DNA for the CDR3: TGTGCCAGCAGCTTTGAGTATGCGGGAGCCTACGAGCAGTACTTC. Its protein product is CASSFEYAGAYEQYF. The full variable domain, completed using reference TRBV11-2 and TRBJ2-7, is EAGVAQSPRYKIIEKRQSVAFWCNPISGHATLYWYQQILGQGPKLLIQFQNNGVVDDSQLPKDRFSAERLKGVDSTLKIQPAKLEDSAVYLCASSFEYAGAYEQYFGPGTRLTVT.

This clonotype was found many times. The CDR3 sequence is CASSLAPTHRFF. The CDR3 DNA reads TGTGCCAGCAGTTTAGCGCCGACTCACAGGTTCTTC. V is TRBV12-3 or TRBV12-4 and J is TRBJ2-1; no clear D gene. This CDR3 is built from 12 residues. The V and J ends lost 0 bases and 15 bases respectively, with 12 bases between them.

This clonotype occurred a few times. One end of the junction varies from germline; a read error may be responsible. The V gene is TRBV12-3 or TRBV12-4, the J gene TRBJ2-1; D not certain. This CDR3 contains 19 residues. The CDR3 DNA reads TGTGCCTGCAGTTTAAAGGCGGTGCCCGCCCTGAGCTCCTACAATGAGCAGTTCTTC. As protein: CACSLKAVPALSSYNEQFF.

By share of the sample, this clonotype is medium-sized (0.01 to 0.1%). This chain's CDR3 is CASSLRGKKNQPQHF. In DNA form, the CDR3 reads TGTGCCAGCAGTTTGCGGGGCAAAAAAAATCAGCCCCAGCATTTT. The rearrangement joins TRBV27 to TRBJ1-5; D may be TRBD1 (5 bases). Germline values: CDR1 MNHEY, CDR2 SMNVEV (reference sequence). Trimming stripped 3 bases from V and 4 bases from J, with 13 bases between. The CDR3 contains 15 residues.

By share, this clonotype ranks as medium-sized. The genes are TRBV5-1 and TRBJ2-1, with 7 bases lining up with TRBD2. The CDR3 consists of 15 residues. The germline V gene encodes CDR1 SGHRS and CDR2 YFSETQ. V was pared by 4 bases and J by 4 bases, with 8 bases of the junction left unmatched. The CDR3 is CASSPPAGPYNEQFF. DNA of the CDR3: TGCGCCAGCAGCCCCCCAGCGGGACCTTACAATGAGCAGTTCTTC.

This clonotype is classed as medium-sized. This sequence joins TRBV5-1 and TRBJ2-3; 15 nucleotides match TRBD2. CDR1 is SGHRS and CDR2 is YFSETQ in the germline V gene. The CDR3 spans 17 residues. The junction had 10 bases not matched to a gene; V was cut back by 7 bases and J by 4 bases. In nucleotides, the CDR3 is TGCGCCAGCCGTCCCGGGACTAGCGGGAGGCTGGCAGATACGCAGTATTTT. Residues: CASRPGTSGRLADTQYF.

This clonotype rates as medium-sized. The V call is TRBV6-1, the J call TRBJ2-7, with 10 bases lining up with TRBD2. The CDR3 length is 15 residues. Germline lookup yields CDR1 MNHNS and CDR2 SASEGT. J was trimmed by 7 bases and V by 6 bases; bases with no gene match: 12. CDR3 in DNA: TGTGCCAGCAGAGATGGACTAGCGGACGTCTGGGAGCAGTACTTC. Protein: CASRDGLADVWEQYF.

DNA of the CDR3: TGTGCCAGCACCGCGACAGCCGGGACTGAAGCTTTCTTT. Translated: CASTATAGTEAFF. This rearrangement joins TRBV27 to TRBJ1-1; maybe TRBD1 (5 bases). The length of the CDR3 is 13 residues. The V end was cut by 7 bases, the J end by 5 bases, with 14 bases between. CDR1 and CDR2 (germline): MNHEY, SMNVEV (reference sequence).

This clonotype has a count of ten or more. The CDR3 protein is CASSASGTGVTGELFF. The CDR3 DNA reads as TGTGCCAGCAGCGCCTCGGGGACAGGGGTCACCGGGGAGCTGTTTTTT. The J gene is TRBJ2-2, the V gene TRBV2, with TRBD1 matching 10 bases. This CDR3 contains 16 residues. J gave up 4 bases and V 6 bases, and 8 bases lay outside the gene matches. CDR1 is SNHLY, CDR2 FYNNEI, per germline.

By share, this clonotype counts as medium-sized (0.01 to 0.1%). V gene TRBV29-1 combines with J gene TRBJ2-3; TRBD2 aligns across 10 bases. This CDR3 region has 14 residues. J gave up 3 bases and V 8 bases, and 8 bases lay outside the gene matches. Germline loops: CDR1 SQVTM, CDR2 ANQGSEA. CDR3 coding DNA: TGCAGCCTAAGCGGGGGGGTACTTACAGATACGCAGTATTTT. This sequence encodes CSLSGGVLTDTQYF.

This clonotype was seen repeatedly, ten times or more. This chain links TRBV7-2 with TRBJ2-7, with TRBD1 identical over 9 bases. The V segment lost 6 bases and the J segment 6 bases; nucleotides outside the gene matches: 6. Germline assignment: CDR1 SGHTA and CDR2 FQGNSA. This CDR3 comprises 13 residues. The CDR3 DNA reads TGTGCCAGCAGAACAGGGGGCGCATTCGAGCAGTACTTC. This encodes CASRTGGAFEQYF.

The table lists this clonotype with many counts. The chain carries TRBV7-2 and TRBJ1-4, with D tentatively TRBD1 (5 bases). Trimming left V 5 bases short and J 5 bases short, with 18 bases between. CDR1 SGHTA and CDR2 FQGNSA come from the germline V gene. The length of the CDR3 is 16 residues. The CDR3 region has the DNA TGTGCCAGCAGCCCCCAACGGGACCGCCGAAATGAAAAACTGTTTTTT. This gives the protein CASSPQRDRRNEKLFF.